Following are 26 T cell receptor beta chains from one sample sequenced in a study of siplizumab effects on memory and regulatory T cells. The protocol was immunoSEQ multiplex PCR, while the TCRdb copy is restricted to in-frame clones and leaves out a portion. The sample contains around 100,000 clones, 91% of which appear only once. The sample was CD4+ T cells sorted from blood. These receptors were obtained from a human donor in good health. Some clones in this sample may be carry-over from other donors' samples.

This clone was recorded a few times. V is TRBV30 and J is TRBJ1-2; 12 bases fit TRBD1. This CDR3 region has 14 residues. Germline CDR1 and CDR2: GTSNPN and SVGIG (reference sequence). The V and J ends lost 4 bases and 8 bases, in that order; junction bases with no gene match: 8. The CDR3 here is CAWNRDRGHRGYTF. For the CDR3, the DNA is TGTGCCTGGAATCGGGACAGGGGGCACCGCGGCTACACCTTC. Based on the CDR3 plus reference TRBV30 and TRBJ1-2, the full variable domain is SQTIHQWPATLVQPVGSPLSLECTVEGTSNPNLYWYRQAAGRGLQLLFYSVGIGQISSEVPQNLSASRPQDRQFILSSKKLLLSDSGFYLCAWNRDRGHRGYTFGSGTRLTVV.

In DNA form, the CDR3 reads TGTGCCAGCAGTTACTCTGGAGAAACCGGAGAGCAGTACTTC. Residues: CASSYSGETGEQYF. The chain links TRBV6-5 to TRBJ2-7; the D is unclear. The V gene lost 0 bases and the J gene lost 7 bases, with 13 bases spanning the gap. The germline V gene has CDR1 MNHEY and CDR2 SVGAGI. There are 14 residues in the CDR3.

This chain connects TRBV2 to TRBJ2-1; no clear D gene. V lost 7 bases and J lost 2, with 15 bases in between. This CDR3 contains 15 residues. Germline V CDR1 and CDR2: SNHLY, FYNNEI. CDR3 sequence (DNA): TGTGCCAGCAAGGTCGGGCTAGGGACCTACAATGAGCAGTTCTTC. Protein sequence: CASKVGLGTYNEQFF.

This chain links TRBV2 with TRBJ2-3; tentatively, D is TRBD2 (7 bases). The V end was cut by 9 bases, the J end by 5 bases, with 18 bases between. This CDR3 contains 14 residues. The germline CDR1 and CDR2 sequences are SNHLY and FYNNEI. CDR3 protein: CARGRGGGGDTQYF. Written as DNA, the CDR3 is TGTGCCAGGGGTAGGGGGGGCGGCGGAGATACGCAGTATTTT.

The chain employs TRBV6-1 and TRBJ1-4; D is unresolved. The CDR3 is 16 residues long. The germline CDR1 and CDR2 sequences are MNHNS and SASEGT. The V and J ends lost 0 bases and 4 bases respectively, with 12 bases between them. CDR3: CASSEALAVDNEKLFF. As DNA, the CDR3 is TGTGCCAGCAGTGAAGCGCTCGCGGTGGATAATGAAAAACTGTTTTTT.

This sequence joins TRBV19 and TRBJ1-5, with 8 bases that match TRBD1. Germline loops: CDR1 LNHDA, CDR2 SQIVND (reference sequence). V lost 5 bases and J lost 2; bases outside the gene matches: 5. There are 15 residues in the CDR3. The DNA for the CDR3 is TGTGCCAGTAGTTACCAGACAGGGGGCAATCAGCCCCAGCATTTT. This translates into CASSYQTGGNQPQHF. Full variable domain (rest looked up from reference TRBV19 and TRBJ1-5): DGGITQSPKYLFRKEGQNVTLSCEQNLNHDAMYWYRQDPGQGLRLIYYSQIVNDFQKGDIAEGYSVSREKKESFPLTVTSAQKNPTAFYLCASSYQTGGNQPQHFGDGTRLSIL.

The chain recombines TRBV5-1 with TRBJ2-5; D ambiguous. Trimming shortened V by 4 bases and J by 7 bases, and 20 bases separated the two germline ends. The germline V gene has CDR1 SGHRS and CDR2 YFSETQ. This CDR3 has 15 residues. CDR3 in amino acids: CASSPVGLLQWTQYF. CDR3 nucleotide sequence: TGCGCCAGCAGCCCAGTAGGGCTACTCCAGTGGACCCAGTACTTC.

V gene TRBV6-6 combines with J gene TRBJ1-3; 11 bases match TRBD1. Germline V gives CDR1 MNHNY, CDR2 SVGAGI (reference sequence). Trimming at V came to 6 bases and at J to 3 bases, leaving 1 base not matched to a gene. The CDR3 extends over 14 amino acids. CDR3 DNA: TGTGCCAGCAGGGACAGGGGGCTTGGAAACACCATATATTTT. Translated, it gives CASRDRGLGNTIYF.

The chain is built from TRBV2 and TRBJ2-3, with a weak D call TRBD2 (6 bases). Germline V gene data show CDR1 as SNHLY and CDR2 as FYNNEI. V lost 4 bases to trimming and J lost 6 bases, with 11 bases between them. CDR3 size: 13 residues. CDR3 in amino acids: CASSARERDTQYF. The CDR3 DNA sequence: TGTGCCAGCAGTGCTCGGGAGAGGGATACGCAGTATTTT.

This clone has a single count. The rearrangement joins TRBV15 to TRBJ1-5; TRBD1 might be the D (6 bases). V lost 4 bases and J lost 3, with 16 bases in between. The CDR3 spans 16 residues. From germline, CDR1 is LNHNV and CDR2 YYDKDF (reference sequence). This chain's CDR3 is CATSKPQQGNNQPQHF. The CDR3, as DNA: TGTGCCACCAGCAAGCCCCAACAGGGTAACAATCAGCCCCAGCATTTT.

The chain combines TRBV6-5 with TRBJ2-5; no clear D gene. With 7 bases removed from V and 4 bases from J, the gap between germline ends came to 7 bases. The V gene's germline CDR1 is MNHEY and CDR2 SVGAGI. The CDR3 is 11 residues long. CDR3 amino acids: CASIDPETQYF. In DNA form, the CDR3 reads TGTGCCAGCATCGACCCAGAGACCCAGTACTTC.

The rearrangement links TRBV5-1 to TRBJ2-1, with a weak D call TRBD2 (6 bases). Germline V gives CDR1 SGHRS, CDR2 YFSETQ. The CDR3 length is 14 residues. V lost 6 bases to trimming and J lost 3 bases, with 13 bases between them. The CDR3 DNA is TGCGCCAGCACCGGGACTGTAAACTACAATGAGCAGTTCTTC. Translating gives CASTGTVNYNEQFF. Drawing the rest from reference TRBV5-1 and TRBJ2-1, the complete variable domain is KAGVTQTPRYLIKTRGQQVTLSCSPISGHRSVSWYQQTPGQGLQFLFEYFSETQRNKGNFPGRFSGRQFSNSRSEMNVSTLELGDSALYLCASTGTVNYNEQFFGPGTRLTVL.

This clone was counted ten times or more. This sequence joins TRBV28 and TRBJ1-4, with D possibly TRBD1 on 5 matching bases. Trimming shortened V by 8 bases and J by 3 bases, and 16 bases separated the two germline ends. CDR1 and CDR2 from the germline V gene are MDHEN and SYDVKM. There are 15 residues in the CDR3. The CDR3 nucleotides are TGTGCCAGCTACCGGGGGTCCGCAGCTAATGAAAAACTGTTTTTT. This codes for CASYRGSAANEKLFF.

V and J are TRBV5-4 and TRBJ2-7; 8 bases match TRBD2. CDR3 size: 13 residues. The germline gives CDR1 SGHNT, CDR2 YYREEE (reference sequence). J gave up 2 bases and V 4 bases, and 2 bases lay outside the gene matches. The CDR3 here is CASSSGSPYEQYF. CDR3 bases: TGTGCCAGCAGCAGCGGGAGCCCCTACGAGCAGTACTTC.

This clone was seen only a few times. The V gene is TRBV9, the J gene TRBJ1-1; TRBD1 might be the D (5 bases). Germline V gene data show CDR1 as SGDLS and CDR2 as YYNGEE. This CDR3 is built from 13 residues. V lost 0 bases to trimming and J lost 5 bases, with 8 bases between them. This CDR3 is CASSVAGTTEAFF. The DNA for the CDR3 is TGTGCCAGCAGCGTAGCAGGGACGACTGAAGCTTTCTTT.

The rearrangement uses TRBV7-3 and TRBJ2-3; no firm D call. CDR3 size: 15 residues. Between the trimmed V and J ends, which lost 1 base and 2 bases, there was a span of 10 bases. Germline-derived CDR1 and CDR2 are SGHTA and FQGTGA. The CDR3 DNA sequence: TGTGCCAGCAGCTTAATTGGGCAAAACACAGATACGCAGTATTTT. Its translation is CASSLIGQNTDTQYF.

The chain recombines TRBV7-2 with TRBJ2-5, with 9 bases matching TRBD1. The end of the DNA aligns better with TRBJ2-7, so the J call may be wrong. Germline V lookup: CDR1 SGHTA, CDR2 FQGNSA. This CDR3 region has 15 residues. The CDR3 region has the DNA TGTGCCAGCAGCTTAACATACAGGGGGCATCACGAGCAGTACTTC. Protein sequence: CASSLTYRGHHEQYF.

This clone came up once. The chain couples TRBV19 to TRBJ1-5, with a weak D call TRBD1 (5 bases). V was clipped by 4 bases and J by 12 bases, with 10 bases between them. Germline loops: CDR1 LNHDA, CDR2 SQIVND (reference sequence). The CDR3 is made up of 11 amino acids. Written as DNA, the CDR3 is TGTGCCAGTAGTACAAGACAGTTCCAGCATTTT. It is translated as CASSTRQFQHF.

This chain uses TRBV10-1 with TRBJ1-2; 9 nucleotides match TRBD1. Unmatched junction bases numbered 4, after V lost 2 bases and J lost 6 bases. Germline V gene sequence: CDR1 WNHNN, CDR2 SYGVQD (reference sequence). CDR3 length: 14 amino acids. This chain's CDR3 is CASSEPDRGHGYTF. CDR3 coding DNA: TGCGCCAGCAGTGAGCCGGACAGGGGCCATGGCTACACCTTC.

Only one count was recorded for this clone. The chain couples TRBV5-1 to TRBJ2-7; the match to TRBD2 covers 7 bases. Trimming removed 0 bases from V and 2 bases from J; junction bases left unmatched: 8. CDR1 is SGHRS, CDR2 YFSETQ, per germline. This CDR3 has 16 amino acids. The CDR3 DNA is TGCGCCAGCAGCTTGGTCGCTAGCGGTAGGGCCTACGAGCAGTACTTC. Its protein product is CASSLVASGRAYEQYF. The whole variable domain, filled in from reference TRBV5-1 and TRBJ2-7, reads KAGVTQTPRYLIKTRGQQVTLSCSPISGHRSVSWYQQTPGQGLQFLFEYFSETQRNKGNFPGRFSGRQFSNSRSEMNVSTLELGDSALYLCASSLVASGRAYEQYFGPGTRLTVT.

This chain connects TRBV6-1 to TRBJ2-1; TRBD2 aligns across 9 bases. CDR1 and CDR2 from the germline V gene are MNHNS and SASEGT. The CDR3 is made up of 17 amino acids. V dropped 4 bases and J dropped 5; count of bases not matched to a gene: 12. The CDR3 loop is CASSVRAGTSNNNEQFF. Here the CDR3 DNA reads TGTGCCAGCAGTGTAAGAGCCGGGACTAGCAACAACAATGAGCAGTTCTTC.

CDR3 protein: CASSLGTGVNEKLFF. CDR3 coding DNA: TGCGCCAGCAGCTTAGGGACAGGGGTAAATGAAAAACTGTTTTTT. This rearrangement joins TRBV5-1 to TRBJ1-4, with 10 bases aligning to TRBD1. V dropped 2 bases and J dropped 5; count of bases not matched to a gene: 3. This CDR3 has 15 amino acids. The germline V gene has CDR1 SGHRS and CDR2 YFSETQ.

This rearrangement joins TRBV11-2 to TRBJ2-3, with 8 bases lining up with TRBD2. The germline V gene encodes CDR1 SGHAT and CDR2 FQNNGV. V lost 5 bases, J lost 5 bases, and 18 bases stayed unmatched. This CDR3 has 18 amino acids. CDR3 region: CASSPLLGGRRSVDTQYF. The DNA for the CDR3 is TGTGCCAGCAGCCCATTACTCGGCGGGAGGAGGTCTGTAGATACGCAGTATTTT. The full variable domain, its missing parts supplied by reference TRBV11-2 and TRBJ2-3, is EAGVAQSPRYKIIEKRQSVAFWCNPISGHATLYWYQQILGQGPKLLIQFQNNGVVDDSQLPKDRFSAERLKGVDSTLKIQPAKLEDSAVYLCASSPLLGGRRSVDTQYFGPGTRLTVL.

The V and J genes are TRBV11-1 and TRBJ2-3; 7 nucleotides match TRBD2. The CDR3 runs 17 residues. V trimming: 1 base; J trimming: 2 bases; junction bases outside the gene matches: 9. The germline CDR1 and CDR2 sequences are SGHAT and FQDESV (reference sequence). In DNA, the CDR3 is TGTGCCAGCAGCTTAGATCTCGGGAGGTCCTTCACAGATACGCAGTATTTT. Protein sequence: CASSLDLGRSFTDTQYF.

Here the CDR3 DNA reads TGCGCCACCGGAGGATCAGGGGAGCTGTTTTTT. This gives the protein CATGGSGELFF. The gene calls are TRBV10-2 and TRBJ2-2, with D perhaps matching TRBD2 (5 bases). The V gene's germline CDR1 is WSHSY and CDR2 SAAADI. The CDR3 covers 11 residues. V shed 10 bases and J shed 8 bases, with 11 bases lying between them.

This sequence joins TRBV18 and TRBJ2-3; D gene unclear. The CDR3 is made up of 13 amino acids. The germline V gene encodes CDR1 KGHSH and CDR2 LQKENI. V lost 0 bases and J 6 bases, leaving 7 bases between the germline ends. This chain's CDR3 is CASSPPVTDTQYF. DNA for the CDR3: TGTGCCAGCTCACCACCTGTTACGGATACGCAGTATTTT.